The T cell receptor (beta chain) under discussion was sequenced for a study of cytomegalovirus exposure and HLA in healthy donors. Generated by immunoSEQ multiplex PCR, the TCRdb table keeps only in-frame clones and is missing some. The repertoire holds 92,000 or so clones, with roughly 96% as singletons. Trimming removed 3 bases at V and 5 bases at J, with 10 bases between. This CDR3 comprises 13 residues. Germline V CDR1 and CDR2: MDHEN, SYDVKM. Sequencing was carried out using PBMCs. The TCR comes from a man between 18 and 35 years old in good health and CMV-seronegative. The chain links TRBV28 to TRBJ1-1; a possible D gene is TRBD1 (5 bases). The CDR3 sequence: CASSFFKGTEAFF. The CDR3 DNA reads as TGTGCCAGCAGTTTCTTTAAGGGGACTGAAGCTTTCTTT.